Each of the 16 T cell receptor beta chains below was sequenced from the same sample in a study of blood T cells in healthy people across ages (dated by TCRdb to about 2015). Libraries were made using 5' RACE. Instrument on record: Illumina HiSeq 2500. The second PCR ran for roughly 7 to 11 cycles and used a J-beta primer mix along with a sample-barcoded 5' primer. TCRdb's own reprocessing of the public reads used fastp at Q25 and MiXCR and kept productive beta chains. Each CDR3 protein gets just one entry, which takes the most common genes and DNA from the rows behind it. A total of 1.5 million to 1.9 million distinct CDR3 sequences appear in this sample, 35% to 45% of them only once. The ten largest make up 4% of the sample. Specimen: blood. These receptors all come from a young woman in good health.

The chain uses TRBV24-1 and TRBJ2-3, with TRBD1 matching over 9 bases. This CDR3 is built from 17 residues. The V and J ends lost 4 bases and 0 bases, in that order; junction bases with no gene match: 7. Germline CDR1 reads KGHDR; CDR2 reads SFDVKD. The CDR3 DNA reads as TGTGCCACCAGTGACCCGGGGACAGGGTCTAGCACAGATACGCAGTATTTT. Its translation: CATSDPGTGSSTDTQYF.

The chain couples TRBV28 to TRBJ2-1; 9 bases map to TRBD1. J lost 2 bases, V lost 4 bases, and 6 bases had no gene match. The CDR3 spans 16 residues. The V gene's germline CDR1 is MDHEN and CDR2 SYDVKM. CDR3 sequence: CASSSAGTGTYNEQFF. The CDR3 DNA is TGTGCCAGCAGTTCAGCCGGGACAGGGACCTACAATGAGCAGTTCTTC.

This chain connects TRBV3-1 to TRBJ1-2; maybe TRBD1 (5 bases). CDR1 is LGHDT, CDR2 YNNKEL, per germline (reference sequence). CDR3 length equals 15 residues. V lost 0 bases, J lost 3 bases, and 11 bases lay in between. The CDR3 DNA sequence: TGTGCCAGCAGCCAAGATACAGGAGGGGACTATGGCTACACCTTC. It codes for CASSQDTGGDYGYTF.

This chain connects TRBV7-9 to TRBJ2-1; D is perhaps TRBD1 (6 bases). The ends were cut back, 5 bases at V and 2 bases at J, with 13 bases in the middle. CDR3 length: 15 residues. Germline values: CDR1 SEHNR, CDR2 FQNEAQ (reference sequence). The CDR3 DNA reads as TGTGCCAGCAGCCCGATTGGACAGACCTACAATGAGCAGTTCTTC. Protein sequence: CASSPIGQTYNEQFF.

V gene TRBV27 combines with J gene TRBJ1-1, with 7 bases lining up with TRBD1. This CDR3 comprises 16 residues. V lost 3 bases to trimming and J lost 1 base; unmatched junction nucleotides: 8. Germline loops: CDR1 MNHEY, CDR2 SMNVEV (reference sequence). The CDR3 DNA follows: TGTGCCAGCAGTTTTCCCGGGACAGCAACGAACACTGAAGCTTTCTTT. Translated: CASSFPGTATNTEAFF.

This clonotype was seen only once. Being one base from a much bigger clone, this may be a read error. The V gene is TRBV29-1, the J gene TRBJ1-1, with 7 positions matching TRBD1. CDR1 and CDR2 from the germline V gene are SQVTM and ANQGSEA. The CDR3 consists of 13 residues. J was trimmed by 3 bases and V by 7 bases; bases with no gene match: 8. As DNA, the CDR3 is TGCAGCGCCCAGGCAGGGGGGGACACTGAAGCTTTCTTT. Protein sequence: CSAQAGGDTEAFF.

This clonotype was detected a few times. The chain uses TRBV2 and TRBJ2-1, with D unclear. V was clipped by 5 bases and J by 4 bases, with 9 bases between them. This CDR3 has 13 amino acids. CDR1 SNHLY and CDR2 FYNNEI come from the germline V gene. The CDR3 loop is CASSWLKYNEQFF. For the CDR3, the DNA is TGTGCCAGCAGTTGGTTGAAGTACAATGAGCAGTTCTTC.

This clonotype was counted between two and nine times. The J gene is TRBJ2-1, the V gene TRBV12-3 or TRBV12-4; D may be TRBD2 (5 bases). There are 12 residues in the CDR3. V shed 5 bases and J shed 7 bases, with 9 bases lying between them. Here the CDR3 DNA reads TGTGCCAGCAGTCCAGCGGTGAATGAGCAGTTCTTC. Its protein product is CASSPAVNEQFF.

The chain combines TRBV7-2 with TRBJ2-7; 7 bases line up with TRBD2. Germline V gene data show CDR1 as SGHTA and CDR2 as FQGNSA. The J segment lost 4 bases and the V segment lost 5 bases, leaving 5 bases of the junction unmatched. The CDR3 consists of 13 residues. The DNA for the CDR3 is TGTGCCAGCAGCCGCCACGGGGGGTACGAGCAGTACTTC. It codes for CASSRHGGYEQYF.

This rearrangement joins TRBV7-7 to TRBJ2-7; either TRBD1 or TRBD2 may supply D (5 bases each). The DNA end is more similar to TRBJ2-5, so the J call may be wrong. This CDR3 comprises 14 residues. CDR1 and CDR2 (germline): SSHAT, FNYEAQ (reference sequence). CDR3 residues: CASSSLGVQETQYF. The CDR3 DNA follows: TGTGCCAGCAGCTCCCTGGGGGTACAAGAGACCCAGTACTTC.

The chain recombines TRBV28 with TRBJ2-1; 9 bases match TRBD2. After removal of 6 bases from V and 4 bases from J, the junction contained 13 bases not matched to a gene. Germline assignment: CDR1 MDHEN and CDR2 SYDVKM. CDR3 size: 17 residues. CDR3 amino acids: CASSLILPGLAYNEQFF. CDR3 sequence (DNA): TGTGCCAGCAGCCTCATCCTACCGGGACTAGCTTACAATGAGCAGTTCTTC.

This clonotype was counted a few times. The rearrangement joins TRBV6-5 to TRBJ1-2; TRBD1 aligns across 7 bases. The V gene end was trimmed by 6 bases and the J gene end by 3 bases; junction bases not matched to a gene: 7. Germline V CDR1 and CDR2: MNHEY, SVGAGI. The CDR3 extends over 14 amino acids. This CDR3 reads CASRLQQGYYGYTF. Here the CDR3 DNA reads TGTGCCAGCAGACTACAACAGGGGTACTATGGCTACACCTTC.

In its sample, this clonotype was seen a few times. The chain links TRBV5-1 to TRBJ1-1, with D possibly being TRBD1 (5 bases). The CDR3 has 15 amino acids. V lost 4 bases and J lost 1, with 14 bases in between. Germline CDR1 reads SGHRS; CDR2 reads YFSETQ. CDR3 sequence (DNA): TGCGCCAGCAGCATAAGACAGTACCCGAACACTGAAGCTTTCTTT. As protein: CASSIRQYPNTEAFF.

This clonotype was seen only a few times. The rearrangement uses TRBV7-9 and TRBJ2-1; possibly TRBD2 for D (6 bases). The germline V gene encodes CDR1 SEHNR and CDR2 FQNEAQ (reference sequence). CDR3 length: 14 amino acids. Between the trimmed V and J ends, which lost 5 bases and 8 bases, there was a span of 16 bases. The CDR3 sequence is CASSVGAGKDEQFF. The CDR3 bases are TGTGCCAGCAGCGTAGGCGCGGGAAAGGATGAGCAGTTCTTC.

In DNA form, the CDR3 reads TGCGCCAGCAGCCCTCCACACCTTGGCAGCAATCAGCCCCAGCATTTT. Translated: CASSPPHLGSNQPQHF. V is TRBV4-1 and J is TRBJ1-5, with unresolved D. Germline-derived CDR1 and CDR2 are MGHRA and YSYEKL. The CDR3 has 16 residues. Trimming shortened V by 4 bases and J by 1 base, and 14 bases separated the two germline ends.

This chain joins TRBV11-2 and TRBJ2-1; weak D call: TRBD1 (6 bases). V was clipped by 1 base and J by 6 bases, with 16 bases between them. Germline loops: CDR1 SGHAT, CDR2 FQNNGV. The CDR3 covers 16 residues. CDR3 coding DNA: TGTGCCAGCAGCTTAGCAACCCTTCCAGGGGTCAATGAGCAGTTCTTC. This encodes CASSLATLPGVNEQFF.